This TCR beta chain appears in the sequencing data of a study of response to subunit inactivated influenza vaccine. In TCRdb, the RT-PCR reads were re-called with MiXCR into one record per CDR3 protein. The data show 550,000 to 800,000 distinct CDR3 sequences, roughly 14% seen once. Points on this clonotype: Its antigen is currently unknown.

General study findings and limits: Only a handful of new T cells, the authors suggested, are recruited with each seasonal influenza vaccination.

Trimming cost V 0 bases and J 7 bases; bases outside gene matches: 5. Germline CDR1 SQVTM, CDR2 ANQGSEA. This CDR3 has 13 residues. The chain couples TRBV29-1 to TRBJ1-2, with TRBD1 matching over 7 bases. This receptor was taken from a man aged 50-59 years who received an inactivated influenza vaccine. Sequenced material: PBMCs from blood, taken 11 to 12 days after vaccination. The CDR3 protein is CSVEDRDRAGYTF. As DNA, the CDR3 is TGCAGCGTTGAAGACAGAGACAGGGCTGGCTACACCTTC.